These 7 T cell receptor beta chains were all obtained from the same sample, sequenced in a study of T-cell memory formation after mild COVID-19. TCRdb passed the 5' RACE reads through MiXCR, listing each CDR3 protein once. This table has nearly 350,000 distinct CDR3 sequences, roughly 13% appearing once. What was sequenced was PBMCs or a T cell subset sorted from them (not recorded which). All receptors derive from a man between 18 and 29 years old who had mild COVID-19 (a few samples of this study predate the infection). Cell type and time point are not known.

The chain joins TRBV19 to TRBJ2-1, with D possibly TRBD2 on 7 matching bases. Germline V gives CDR1 LNHDA, CDR2 SQIVND (reference sequence). Deletions cut 3 bases from V and 1 base from J, with 13 bases between. The CDR3 consists of 16 residues. CDR3 bases: TGTGCCAGTAGTATTACGGGGGGCAGGTCCTACAATGAGCAGTTCTTC. Translation: CASSITGGRSYNEQFF.

This clonotype was picked up many times. This sequence joins TRBV7-2 and TRBJ2-5, with a possible D match to TRBD1 (6 bases). This CDR3 is built from 13 residues. V gave up 6 bases and J gave up 4 bases, with 12 bases separating them. Per the germline V gene, CDR1 is SGHTA and CDR2 is FQGNSA. As DNA, the CDR3 is TGTGCCAGCAGGAAAGTGGGGGCAGAGACCCAGTACTTC. Translation: CASRKVGAETQYF.

This clonotype was observed a few times. The gene calls are TRBV5-1 and TRBJ2-5; D is ambiguous. The germline gives CDR1 SGHRS, CDR2 YFSETQ. The CDR3 is 16 residues long. Trimming took off 0 bases at V and 1 base at J, with 13 bases between the two ends. The CDR3 DNA reads as TGCGCCAGCAGCTTGGCCTGGGCGGAGAGCCAAGAGACCCAGTACTTC. Its protein is CASSLAWAESQETQYF.

This clonotype was detected only a few times. The chain is built from TRBV29-1 and TRBJ2-1, with 13 bases fitting TRBD2. Germline CDR1 reads SQVTM; CDR2 reads ANQGSEA. The CDR3 is 13 amino acids. V dropped 7 bases and J dropped 9; count of bases not matched to a gene: 6. CDR3 in amino acids: CSATSGGATEQFF. The CDR3 nucleotides read TGCAGCGCAACTAGCGGGGGGGCCACTGAGCAGTTCTTC.

This clonotype was counted a few times. The gene calls are TRBV13 and TRBJ1-2; 9 bases fit TRBD1. Unmatched junction bases numbered 13, after V lost 3 bases and J lost 2 bases. Germline CDR1 is PRHDT and CDR2 is FYEKMQ (reference sequence). The CDR3 runs to 18 residues. The CDR3 coding sequence is TGTGCCAGCAGCTTCGTCCCGGGACAGGGCCTGACCAACTATGGCTACACCTTC. This codes for CASSFVPGQGLTNYGYTF. Looking up the rest from reference TRBV13 and TRBJ1-2 gives the full variable domain: AAGVIQSPRHLIKEKRETATLKCYPIPRHDTVYWYQQGPGQDPQFLISFYEKMQSDKGSIPDRFSAQQFSDYHSELNMSSLELGDSALYFCASSFVPGQGLTNYGYTFGSGTRLTVV.

This clonotype has ten or more counts. This chain connects TRBV4-3 to TRBJ2-3, with 9 bases identical to TRBD1. This CDR3 contains 17 residues. The J segment lost 2 bases and the V segment lost 1 base, leaving 7 bases of the junction unmatched. Germline V gene lookup returns CDR1 LGHNA and CDR2 YSLEER. CDR3 region: CASSQGSGQGYTDTQYF. CDR3 nucleotide sequence: TGCGCCAGCAGCCAAGGTTCGGGACAGGGATACACAGATACGCAGTATTTT.

In its sample, this clonotype was seen a few times. The V gene is TRBV9, the J gene TRBJ1-2; D uncertain. With 4 bases removed from V and 7 bases from J, the gap between germline ends came to 17 bases. Germline values: CDR1 SGDLS, CDR2 YYNGEE. The CDR3 loop spans 14 amino acids. In nucleotides, the CDR3 is TGTGCCAGCAGCCCGGGCGTTCCCTCTCGTGGCTACACCTTC. This sequence encodes CASSPGVPSRGYTF. The full variable domain, completed using reference TRBV9 and TRBJ1-2, is DSGVTQTPKHLITATGQRVTLRCSPRSGDLSVYWYQQSLDQGLQFLIQYYNGEERAKGNILERFSAQQFPDLHSELNLSSLELGDSALYFCASSPGVPSRGYTFGSGTRLTVV.